The T cell receptor beta chain described here comes from a study of spatial heterogeneity in lung cancer. Background on the study: Sequencing consistently turned up more beta-chain sequences than alpha-chain sequences.

Time point noted: sample taken at primary tumor resection. Whole RNA from tumor, nontumor lung or frozen PBMC was sequenced unsorted. In the library, each TCR cDNA molecule bore its own unique molecular identifier. Using its own MiXCR run on the 5' RACE reads, TCRdb lists one record per CDR3 protein. The sample consists of fewer than 5,000 distinct CDR3 sequences, around 25% of them appearing once. The germline V gene has CDR1 LGHNA and CDR2 YSLEER. Trimming left V 0 bases short and J 0 bases short, with 10 bases between. This CDR3 comprises 16 residues. In this sample, this clonotype is medium-sized. Being off target in a library aimed at alpha chains, this beta chain has a size of little meaning.

The sequence was collected from a female donor with early-stage non-small cell lung cancer. The J gene is TRBJ2-3, the V gene TRBV4-3; the D is unclear. Sequencing was performed on PBMCs, taken at surgery. The CDR3 region is CASSQDLGGSTDTQYF. In nucleotides, the CDR3 is TGCGCCAGCAGCCAAGATCTAGGCGGTAGCACAGATACGCAGTATTTT.